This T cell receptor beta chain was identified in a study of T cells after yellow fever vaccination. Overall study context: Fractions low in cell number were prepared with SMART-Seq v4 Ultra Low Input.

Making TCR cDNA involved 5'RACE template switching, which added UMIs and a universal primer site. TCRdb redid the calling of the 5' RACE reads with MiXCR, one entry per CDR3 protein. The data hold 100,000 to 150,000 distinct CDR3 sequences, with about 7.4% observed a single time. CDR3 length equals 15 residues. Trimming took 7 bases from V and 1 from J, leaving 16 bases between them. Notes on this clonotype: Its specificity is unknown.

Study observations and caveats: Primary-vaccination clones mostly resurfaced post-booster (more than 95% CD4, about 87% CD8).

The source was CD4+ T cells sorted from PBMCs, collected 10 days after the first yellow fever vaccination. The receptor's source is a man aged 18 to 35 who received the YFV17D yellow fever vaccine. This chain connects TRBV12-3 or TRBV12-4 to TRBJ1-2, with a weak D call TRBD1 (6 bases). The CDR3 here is CASTATQGSNYGYTF. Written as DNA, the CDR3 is TGTGCCAGCACCGCTACCCAGGGGAGTAACTATGGCTACACCTTC.